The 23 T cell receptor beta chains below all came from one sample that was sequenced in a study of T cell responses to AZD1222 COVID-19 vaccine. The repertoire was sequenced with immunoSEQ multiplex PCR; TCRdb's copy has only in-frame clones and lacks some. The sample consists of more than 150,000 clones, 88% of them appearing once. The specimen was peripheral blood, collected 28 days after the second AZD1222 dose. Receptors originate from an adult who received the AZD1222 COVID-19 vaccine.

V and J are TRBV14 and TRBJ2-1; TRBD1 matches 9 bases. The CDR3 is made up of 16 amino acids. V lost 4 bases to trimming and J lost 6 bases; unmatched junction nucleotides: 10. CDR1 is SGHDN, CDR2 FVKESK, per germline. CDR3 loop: CASSLNPQGATNEQFF. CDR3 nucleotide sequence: TGTGCCAGCAGCCTTAACCCACAGGGGGCCACCAATGAGCAGTTCTTC.

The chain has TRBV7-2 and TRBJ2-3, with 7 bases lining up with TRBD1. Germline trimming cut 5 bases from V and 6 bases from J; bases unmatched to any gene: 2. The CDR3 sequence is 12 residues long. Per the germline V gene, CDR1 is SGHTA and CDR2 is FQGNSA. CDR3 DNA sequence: TGTGCCAGCAGCACCAGGGGGGATACGCAGTATTTT. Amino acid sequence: CASSTRGDTQYF.

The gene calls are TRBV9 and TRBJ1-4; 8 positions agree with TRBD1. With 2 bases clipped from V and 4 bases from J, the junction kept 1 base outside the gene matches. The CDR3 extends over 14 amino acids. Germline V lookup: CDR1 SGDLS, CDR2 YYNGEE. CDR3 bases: TGTGCCAGCAGCGTTGGGACAGGTAATGAAAAACTGTTTTTT. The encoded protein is CASSVGTGNEKLFF.

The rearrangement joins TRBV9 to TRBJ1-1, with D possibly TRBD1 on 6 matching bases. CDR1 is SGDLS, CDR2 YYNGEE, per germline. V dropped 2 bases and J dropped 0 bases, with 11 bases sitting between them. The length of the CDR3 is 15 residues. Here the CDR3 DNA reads TGTGCCAGCAGCGTCGCAGGGGAACTGAACACTGAAGCTTTCTTT. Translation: CASSVAGELNTEAFF. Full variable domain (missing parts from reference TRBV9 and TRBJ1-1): DSGVTQTPKHLITATGQRVTLRCSPRSGDLSVYWYQQSLDQGLQFLIQYYNGEERAKGNILERFSAQQFPDLHSELNLSSLELGDSALYFCASSVAGELNTEAFFGQGTRLTVV.

The CDR3 region is CASSQEGQGAYEQYF. In DNA form, the CDR3 reads TGCGCCAGCAGCCAAGAAGGTCAGGGGGCCTACGAGCAGTACTTC. The J gene is TRBJ2-7, the V gene TRBV4-3; TRBD1 agrees at 7 bases. This CDR3 has 15 residues. From germline, CDR1 is LGHNA and CDR2 YSLEER. Germline trimming cut 0 bases from V and 2 bases from J; bases unmatched to any gene: 4.

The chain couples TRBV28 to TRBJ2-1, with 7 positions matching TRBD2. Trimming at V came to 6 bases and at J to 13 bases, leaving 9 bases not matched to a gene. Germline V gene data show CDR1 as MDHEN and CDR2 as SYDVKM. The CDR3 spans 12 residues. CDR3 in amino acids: CASSPLAETQFF. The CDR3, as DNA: TGTGCCAGCAGCCCCCTAGCGGAGACCCAGTTCTTC. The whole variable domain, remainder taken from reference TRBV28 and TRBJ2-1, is DVKVTQSSRYLVKRTGEKVFLECVQDMDHENMFWYRQDPGLGLRLIYFSYDVKMKEKGDIPEGYSVSREKKERFSLILESASTNQTSMYLCASSPLAETQFFGPGTRLTVL.

The CDR3 DNA is TGCGCCAGCAGTTTTCCGGGACAGGGAGACACAGATACGCAGTATTTT. Its protein product is CASSFPGQGDTDTQYF. The rearrangement uses TRBV5-1 and TRBJ2-3, with TRBD1 matching over 9 bases. There are 16 residues in the CDR3. CDR1 SGHRS and CDR2 YFSETQ come from the germline V gene. V gave up 5 bases and J gave up 2 bases; unmatched junction bases: 9.

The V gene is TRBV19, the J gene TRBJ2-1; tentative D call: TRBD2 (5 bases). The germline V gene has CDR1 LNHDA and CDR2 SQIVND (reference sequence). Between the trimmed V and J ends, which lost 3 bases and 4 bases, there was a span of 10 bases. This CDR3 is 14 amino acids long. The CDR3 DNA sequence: TGTGCCAGTAGTATCCAGCGGCTTTACAATGAGCAGTTCTTC. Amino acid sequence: CASSIQRLYNEQFF. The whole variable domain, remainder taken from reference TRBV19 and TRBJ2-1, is DGGITQSPKYLFRKEGQNVTLSCEQNLNHDAMYWYRQDPGQGLRLIYYSQIVNDFQKGDIAEGYSVSREKKESFPLTVTSAQKNPTAFYLCASSIQRLYNEQFFGPGTRLTVL.

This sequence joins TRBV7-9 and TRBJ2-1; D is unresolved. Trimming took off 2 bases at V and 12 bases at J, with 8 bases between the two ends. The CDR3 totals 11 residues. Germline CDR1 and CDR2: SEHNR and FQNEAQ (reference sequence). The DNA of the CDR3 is TGTGCCAGCAGCTTAAGGACCCGGCAGTTCTTC. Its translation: CASSLRTRQFF.

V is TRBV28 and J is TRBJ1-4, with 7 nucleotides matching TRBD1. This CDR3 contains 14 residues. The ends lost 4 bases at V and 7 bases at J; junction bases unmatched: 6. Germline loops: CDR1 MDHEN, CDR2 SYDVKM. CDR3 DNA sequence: TGTGCCAGCAGTTCGACCGGGACAGCTGAAAAACTGTTTTTT. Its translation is CASSSTGTAEKLFF.

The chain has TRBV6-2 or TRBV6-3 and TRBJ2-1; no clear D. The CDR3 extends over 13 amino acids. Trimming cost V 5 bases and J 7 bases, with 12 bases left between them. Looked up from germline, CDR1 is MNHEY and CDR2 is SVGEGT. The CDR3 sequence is CASSRVDGNEQFF. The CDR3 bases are TGTGCCAGCAGTCGGGTCGATGGGAATGAGCAGTTCTTC.

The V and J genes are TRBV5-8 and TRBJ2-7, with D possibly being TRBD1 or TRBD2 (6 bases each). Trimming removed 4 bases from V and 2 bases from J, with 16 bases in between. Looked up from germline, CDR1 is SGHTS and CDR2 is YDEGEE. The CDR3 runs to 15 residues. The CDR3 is CASSRRGVKAYEQYF. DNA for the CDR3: TGTGCCAGCAGCAGGAGGGGGGTCAAGGCCTACGAGCAGTACTTC.

The CDR3 sequence is CASSFGLAGRTGDTQYF. DNA for the CDR3: TGTGCCAGCAGCTTCGGACTAGCGGGGCGGACGGGGGATACGCAGTATTTT. The chain has TRBV7-3 and TRBJ2-3; 12 bases map to TRBD2. V lost 3 bases, J lost 6 bases, and 10 bases stayed unmatched. The V gene's germline CDR1 is SGHTA and CDR2 FQGTGA. The CDR3 has 17 amino acids.

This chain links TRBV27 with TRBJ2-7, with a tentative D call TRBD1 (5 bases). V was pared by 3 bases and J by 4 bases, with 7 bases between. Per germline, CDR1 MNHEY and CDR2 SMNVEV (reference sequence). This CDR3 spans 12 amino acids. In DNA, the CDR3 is TGTGCCAGCAGTTTGCAGGGTTACGAGCAGTACTTC. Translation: CASSLQGYEQYF.

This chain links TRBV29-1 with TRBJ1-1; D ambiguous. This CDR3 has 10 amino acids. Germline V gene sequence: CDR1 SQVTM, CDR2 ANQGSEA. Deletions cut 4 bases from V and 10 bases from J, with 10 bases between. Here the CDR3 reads CSVVLLGAFF. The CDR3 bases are TGCAGCGTTGTCCTGTTGGGAGCTTTCTTT.

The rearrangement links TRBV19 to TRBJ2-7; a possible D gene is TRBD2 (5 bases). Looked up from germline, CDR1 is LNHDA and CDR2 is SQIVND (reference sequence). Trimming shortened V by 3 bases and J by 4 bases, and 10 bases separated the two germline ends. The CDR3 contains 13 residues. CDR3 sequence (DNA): TGTGCCAGTAGTATTGGAGCGGAGTACGAGCAGTACTTC. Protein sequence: CASSIGAEYEQYF.

The DNA for the CDR3 is TGTGCCAGCAGCCAGGAGGGTGGACGGACTGAAGCTTTCTTT. Protein sequence: CASSQEGGRTEAFF. The chain is built from TRBV14 and TRBJ1-1, with D hard to call. Deletions cut 3 bases from V and 5 bases from J, with 13 bases between. CDR3 length: 14 amino acids. Germline CDR1 and CDR2: SGHDN and FVKESK. Complete variable domain (other parts from reference TRBV14 and TRBJ1-1): EAGVTQFPSHSVIEKGQTVTLRCDPISGHDNLYWYRRVMGKEIKFLLHFVKESKQDESGMPNNRFLAERTGGTYSTLKVQPAELEDSGVYFCASSQEGGRTEAFFGQGTRLTVV.

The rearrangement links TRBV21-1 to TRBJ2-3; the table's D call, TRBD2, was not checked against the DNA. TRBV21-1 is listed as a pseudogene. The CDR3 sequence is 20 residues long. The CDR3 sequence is CASSKSGTSGRGGSTDTQYF. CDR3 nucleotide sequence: TGTGCCAGCAGCAAAAGTGGGACTAGCGGGAGAGGGGGGAGCACAGATACGCAGTATTTT.

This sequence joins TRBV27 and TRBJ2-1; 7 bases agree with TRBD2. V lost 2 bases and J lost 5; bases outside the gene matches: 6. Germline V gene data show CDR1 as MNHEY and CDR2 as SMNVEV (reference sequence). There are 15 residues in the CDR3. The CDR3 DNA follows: TGTGCCAGCAGTTTAATACTAGCGCTGAACAATGAGCAGTTCTTC. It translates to CASSLILALNNEQFF.

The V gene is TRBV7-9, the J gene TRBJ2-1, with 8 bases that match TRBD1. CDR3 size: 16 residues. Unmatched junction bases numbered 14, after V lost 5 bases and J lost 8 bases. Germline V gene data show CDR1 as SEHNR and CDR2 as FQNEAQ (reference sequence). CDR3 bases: TGTGCCAGCAGCCGGGATTGGACAGGGTTGTGGGATGAGCAGTTCTTC. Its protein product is CASSRDWTGLWDEQFF.

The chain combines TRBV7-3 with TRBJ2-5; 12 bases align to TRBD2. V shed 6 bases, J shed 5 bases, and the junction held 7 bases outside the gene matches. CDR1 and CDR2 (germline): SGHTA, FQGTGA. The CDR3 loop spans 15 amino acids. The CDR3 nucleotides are TGTGCCAGCAGTTTAGGACTAGCGGGAAGGGAGACCCAGTACTTC. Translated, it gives CASSLGLAGRETQYF.

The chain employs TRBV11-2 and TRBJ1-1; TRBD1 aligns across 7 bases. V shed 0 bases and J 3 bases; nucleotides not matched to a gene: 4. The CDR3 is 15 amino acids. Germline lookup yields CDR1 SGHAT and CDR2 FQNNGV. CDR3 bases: TGTGCCAGCAGCTTAGATCTGGGGACAGACACTGAAGCTTTCTTT. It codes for CASSLDLGTDTEAFF.

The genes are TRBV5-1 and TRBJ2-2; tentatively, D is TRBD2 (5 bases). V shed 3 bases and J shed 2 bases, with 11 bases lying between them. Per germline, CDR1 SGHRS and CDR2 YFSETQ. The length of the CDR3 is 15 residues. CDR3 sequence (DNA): TGCGCCAGCAGCTCTCAACTAGTTAACACCGGGGAGCTGTTTTTT. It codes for CASSSQLVNTGELFF.